This T cell receptor (beta chain) came from a study of T-cell reconstitution after alpha-beta-depleted transplantation in children. The V gene end was trimmed by 5 bases and the J gene end by 3 bases; junction bases not matched to a gene: 5. The CDR3 runs to 15 residues. Germline CDR1 is SGHTA and CDR2 is FQGTGA. Researchers prepared the TCRbeta library using unique molecular identifiers, the study reports. TCRdb reprocessed the PCR reads via MiXCR and lists one record per CDR3 protein. The data hold almost 400,000 distinct CDR3 sequences, with about a fifth observed a single time. This chain connects TRBV7-3 to TRBJ2-1, with TRBD2 identical over 9 bases. The specimen was PBMCs from the stem cell graft donor, collected from the stem cell graft. This receptor was taken from a human donor who donated a stem cell graft to a child with acute myeloid leukemia. The CDR3: CASSQELAGYNEQFF. The CDR3 DNA reads as TGTGCCAGCAGCCAGGAACTAGCGGGCTACAATGAGCAGTTCTTC.